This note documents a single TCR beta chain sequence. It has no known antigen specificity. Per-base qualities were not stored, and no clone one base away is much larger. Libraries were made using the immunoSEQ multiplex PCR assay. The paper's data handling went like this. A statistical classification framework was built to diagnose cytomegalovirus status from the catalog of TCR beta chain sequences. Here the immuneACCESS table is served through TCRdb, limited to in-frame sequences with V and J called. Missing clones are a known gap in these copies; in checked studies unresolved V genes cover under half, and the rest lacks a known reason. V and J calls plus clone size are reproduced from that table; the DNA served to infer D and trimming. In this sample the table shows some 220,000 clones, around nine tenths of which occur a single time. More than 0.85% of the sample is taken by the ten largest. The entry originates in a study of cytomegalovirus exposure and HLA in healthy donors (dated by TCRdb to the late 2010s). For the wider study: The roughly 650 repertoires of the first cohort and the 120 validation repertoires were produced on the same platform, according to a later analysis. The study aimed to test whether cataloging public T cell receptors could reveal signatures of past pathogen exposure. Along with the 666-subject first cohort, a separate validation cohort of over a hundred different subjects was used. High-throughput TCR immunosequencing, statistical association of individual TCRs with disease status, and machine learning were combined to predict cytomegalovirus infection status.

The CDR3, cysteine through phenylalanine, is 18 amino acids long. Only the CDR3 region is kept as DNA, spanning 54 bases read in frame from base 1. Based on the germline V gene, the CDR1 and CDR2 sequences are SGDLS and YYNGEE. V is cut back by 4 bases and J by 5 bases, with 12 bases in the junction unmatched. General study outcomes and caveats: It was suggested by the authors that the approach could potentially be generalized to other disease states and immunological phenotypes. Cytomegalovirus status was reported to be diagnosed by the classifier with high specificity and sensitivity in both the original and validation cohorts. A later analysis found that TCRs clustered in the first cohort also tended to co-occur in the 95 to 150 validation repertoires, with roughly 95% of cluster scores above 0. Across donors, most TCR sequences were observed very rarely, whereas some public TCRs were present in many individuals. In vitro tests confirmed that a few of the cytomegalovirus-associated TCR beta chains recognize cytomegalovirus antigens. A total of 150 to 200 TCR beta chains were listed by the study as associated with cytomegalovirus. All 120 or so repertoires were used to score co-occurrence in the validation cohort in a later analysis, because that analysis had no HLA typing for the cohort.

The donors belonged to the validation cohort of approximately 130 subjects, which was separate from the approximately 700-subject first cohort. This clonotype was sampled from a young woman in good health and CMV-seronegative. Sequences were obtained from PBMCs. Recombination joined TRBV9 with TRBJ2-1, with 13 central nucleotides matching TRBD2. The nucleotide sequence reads TGTGCCAGCAGCAGTAGCTTGTGGACTAGCGGGAGCGACAATGAGCAGTTCTTC. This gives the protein CASSSSLWTSGSDNEQFF.